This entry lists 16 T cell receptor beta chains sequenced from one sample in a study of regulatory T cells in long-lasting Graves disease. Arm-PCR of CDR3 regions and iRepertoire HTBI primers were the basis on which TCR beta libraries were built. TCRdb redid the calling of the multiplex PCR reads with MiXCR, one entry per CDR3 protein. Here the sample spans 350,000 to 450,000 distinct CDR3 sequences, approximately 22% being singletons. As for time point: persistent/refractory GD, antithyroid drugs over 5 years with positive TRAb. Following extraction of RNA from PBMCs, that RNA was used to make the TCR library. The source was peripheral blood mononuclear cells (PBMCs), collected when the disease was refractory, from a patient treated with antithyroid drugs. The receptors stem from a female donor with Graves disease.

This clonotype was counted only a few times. CDR3 coding DNA: TGTGCCAGCAGCGTAAGTGAGGGGGCTGGTGAAAAACTGTTTTTT. This sequence encodes CASSVSEGAGEKLFF. The rearrangement joins TRBV9 to TRBJ1-4, with 7 bases fitting TRBD1. Trimming took 1 base from V and 7 from J; bases not matched to a gene: 7. This CDR3 region has 15 residues. The V gene's germline CDR1 is SGDLS and CDR2 YYNGEE. The variable domain in full, with the rest retrieved from reference TRBV9 and TRBJ1-4, is DSGVTQTPKHLITATGQRVTLRCSPRSGDLSVYWYQQSLDQGLQFLIQYYNGEERAKGNILERFSAQQFPDLHSELNLSSLELGDSALYFCASSVSEGAGEKLFFGSGTQLSVL.

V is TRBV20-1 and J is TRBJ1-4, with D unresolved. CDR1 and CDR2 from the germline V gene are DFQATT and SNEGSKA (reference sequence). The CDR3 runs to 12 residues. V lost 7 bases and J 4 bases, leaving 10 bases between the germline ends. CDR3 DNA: TGCAGTGTTGGGCCGATTAATGAAAAACTGTTTTTT. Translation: CSVGPINEKLFF.

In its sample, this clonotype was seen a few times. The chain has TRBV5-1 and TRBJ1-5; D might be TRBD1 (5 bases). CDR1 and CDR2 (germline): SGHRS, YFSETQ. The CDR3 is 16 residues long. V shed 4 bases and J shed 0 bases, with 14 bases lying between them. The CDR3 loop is CASSVGTANSNQPQHF. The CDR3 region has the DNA TGCGCCAGCAGCGTAGGGACGGCTAATAGCAATCAGCCCCAGCATTTT.

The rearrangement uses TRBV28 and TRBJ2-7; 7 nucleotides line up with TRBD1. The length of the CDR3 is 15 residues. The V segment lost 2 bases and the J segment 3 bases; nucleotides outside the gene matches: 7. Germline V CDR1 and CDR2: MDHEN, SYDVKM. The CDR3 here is CASSLVDRIHYEQYF. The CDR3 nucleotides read TGTGCCAGCAGTTTAGTGGACAGGATCCACTACGAGCAGTACTTC.

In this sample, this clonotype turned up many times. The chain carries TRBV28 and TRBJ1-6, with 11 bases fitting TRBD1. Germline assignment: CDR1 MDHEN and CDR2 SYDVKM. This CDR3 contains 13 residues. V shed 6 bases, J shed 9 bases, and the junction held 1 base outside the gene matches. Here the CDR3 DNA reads TGTGCCAGCAGAGGGACAGGGGGTTCACCCCTCCACTTT. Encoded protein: CASRGTGGSPLHF.

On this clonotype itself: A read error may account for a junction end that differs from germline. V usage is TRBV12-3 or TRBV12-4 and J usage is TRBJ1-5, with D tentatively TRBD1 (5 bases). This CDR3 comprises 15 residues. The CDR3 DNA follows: TGTGCCAGCAGCTCGGGCAGGGAAAGCAACCAGCCCCAGCATTTT. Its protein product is CASSSGRESNQPQHF.

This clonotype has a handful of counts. This CDR3 is CASSSRTNYEQYF. CDR3 bases: TGTGCCAGCAGCTCTAGGACTAACTACGAGCAGTACTTC. The chain has TRBV7-2 and TRBJ2-7, with a tentative D call TRBD2 (6 bases). Germline CDR1 SGHTA, CDR2 FQGNSA. Between the trimmed V and J ends, which lost 4 bases and 3 bases, there was a span of 10 bases. The CDR3 runs 13 residues.

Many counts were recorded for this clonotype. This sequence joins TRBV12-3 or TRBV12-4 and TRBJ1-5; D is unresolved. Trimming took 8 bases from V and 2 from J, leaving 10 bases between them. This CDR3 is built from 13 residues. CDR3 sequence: CASRGDGNQPQHF. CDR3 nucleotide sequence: TGTGCCAGCCGTGGGGATGGCAATCAGCCCCAGCATTTT.

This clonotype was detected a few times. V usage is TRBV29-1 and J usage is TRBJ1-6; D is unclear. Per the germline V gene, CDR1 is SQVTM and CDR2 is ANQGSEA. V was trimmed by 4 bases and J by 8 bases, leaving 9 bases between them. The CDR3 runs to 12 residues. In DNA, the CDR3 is TGCAGCGTTGGGGGTCTGGATTCACCCCTCCACTTT. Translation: CSVGGLDSPLHF.

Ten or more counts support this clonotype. CDR3 loop: CASSGKSERNQPQHF. CDR3 nucleotides: TGTGCCAGCAGTGGAAAGAGCGAACGCAATCAGCCCCAGCATTTT. The chain carries TRBV2 and TRBJ1-5; D is unclear. CDR1 is SNHLY and CDR2 is FYNNEI in the germline V gene. CDR3 size: 15 residues. V lost 4 bases and J 2 bases, leaving 12 bases between the germline ends.

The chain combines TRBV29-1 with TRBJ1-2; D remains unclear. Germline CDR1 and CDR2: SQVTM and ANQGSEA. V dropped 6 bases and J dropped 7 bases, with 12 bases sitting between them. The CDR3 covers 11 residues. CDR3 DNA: TGCAGCGTGGCAGAGGGCGGTGGCTACACCTTC. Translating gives CSVAEGGGYTF.

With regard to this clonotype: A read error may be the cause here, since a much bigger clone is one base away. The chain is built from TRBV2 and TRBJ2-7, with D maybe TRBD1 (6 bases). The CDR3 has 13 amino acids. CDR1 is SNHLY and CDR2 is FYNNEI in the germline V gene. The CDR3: CAGSGQFVGEQYF. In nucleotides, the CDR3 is TGTGCCGGCAGTGGACAGTTTGTGGGGGAGCAGTACTTC. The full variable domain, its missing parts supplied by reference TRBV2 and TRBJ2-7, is EPEVTQTPSHQVTQMGQEVILRCVPISNHLYFYWYRQILGQKVEFLVSFYNNEISEKSEIFDDQFSVERPDGSNFTLKIRSTKLEDSAMYFCAGSGQFVGEQYFGPGTRLTVT.

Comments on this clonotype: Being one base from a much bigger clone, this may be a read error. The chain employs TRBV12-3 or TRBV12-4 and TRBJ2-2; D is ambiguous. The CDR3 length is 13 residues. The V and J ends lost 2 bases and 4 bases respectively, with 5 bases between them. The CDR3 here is CASSLYTTGELFF. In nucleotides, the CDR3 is TGTGCCAGCAGTTTATACACCACCGGGGAGCTGTTTTTT.

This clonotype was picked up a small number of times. The CDR3 loop reads CASSQAMTGLGKNIQYF. CDR3 sequence (DNA): TGTGCCAGCAGCCAGGCCATGACAGGGCTTGGCAAAAACATTCAGTACTTC. This chain uses TRBV3-1 with TRBJ2-4; 7 positions match TRBD1. Germline V CDR1 and CDR2: LGHDT, YNNKEL (reference sequence). The CDR3 covers 17 residues. The trim removed 3 bases at V and 3 bases at J, leaving 11 bases unmatched.

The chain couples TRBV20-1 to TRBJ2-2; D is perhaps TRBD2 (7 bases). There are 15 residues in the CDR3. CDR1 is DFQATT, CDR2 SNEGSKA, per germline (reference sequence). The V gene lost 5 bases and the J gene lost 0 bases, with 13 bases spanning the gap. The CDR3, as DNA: TGCAGTGCTCGAGGGGGGGTACCGAACACCGGGGAGCTGTTTTTT. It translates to CSARGGVPNTGELFF.

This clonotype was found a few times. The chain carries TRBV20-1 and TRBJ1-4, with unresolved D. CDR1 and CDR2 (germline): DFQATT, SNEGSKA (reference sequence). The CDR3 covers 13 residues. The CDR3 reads CRPSPEPNEKLFF. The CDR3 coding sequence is TGCAGACCCTCCCCCGAGCCTAATGAAAAACTGTTTTTT.